The next 13 T cell receptor beta chains were all read from a single sample in a study of T cell changes during pregnancy in multiple sclerosis. The method was immunoSEQ multiplex PCR; TCRdb's version includes in-frame clones alone and lacks a portion of them. The sample has tens of thousands of clones; 88% are singletons. This specimen was CD4+ T cells from peripheral blood mononuclear cells, taken in the second trimester of pregnancy. These receptors all come from a female donor with multiple sclerosis, enrolled in a pregnancy study.

The gene calls are TRBV9 and TRBJ1-2, with D possibly TRBD1 on 6 matching bases. Germline V gives CDR1 SGDLS, CDR2 YYNGEE. This CDR3 region has 15 residues. The V gene lost 3 bases and the J gene lost 3 bases, with 15 bases spanning the gap. The CDR3 DNA reads TGTGCCAGCAGCGCCCTAACAGGGTTGGACTATGGCTACACCTTC. The encoded protein is CASSALTGLDYGYTF.

The chain uses TRBV19 and TRBJ2-1; 11 nucleotides match TRBD2. This CDR3 is built from 14 residues. V shed 5 bases, J shed 9 bases, and the junction held 6 bases outside the gene matches. The germline V gene has CDR1 LNHDA and CDR2 SQIVND (reference sequence). CDR3 nucleotides: TGTGCCAGTAGTTTTACTAGCGGGAGTGGTGAGCAGTTCTTC. It specifies CASSFTSGSGEQFF.

The chain links TRBV29-1 to TRBJ1-2; perhaps TRBD1 as D (6 bases). Germline V CDR1 and CDR2: SQVTM, ANQGSEA. The CDR3 consists of 13 residues. V lost 1 base to trimming and J lost 4 bases, with 10 bases between them. The CDR3 DNA reads as TGCAGCGTTGAAGTAGGGACACCCTATGGCTACACCTTC. The encoded protein is CSVEVGTPYGYTF.

This clone was seen a handful of times. This chain joins TRBV11-2 and TRBJ2-2; 9 positions agree with TRBD1. The CDR3 covers 15 residues. Germline CDR1 and CDR2: SGHAT and FQNNGV. V lost 4 bases, J lost 7 bases, and 7 bases stayed unmatched. The CDR3 DNA reads TGTGCCAGCAGCTCAGTGGGGACAGGGATCGGGGAGCTGTTTTTT. The encoded protein is CASSSVGTGIGELFF. Complete variable domain (other parts from reference TRBV11-2 and TRBJ2-2): EAGVAQSPRYKIIEKRQSVAFWCNPISGHATLYWYQQILGQGPKLLIQFQNNGVVDDSQLPKDRFSAERLKGVDSTLKIQPAKLEDSAVYLCASSSVGTGIGELFFGEGSRLTVL.

In its sample, this clone was seen once. The rearrangement joins TRBV28 to TRBJ2-3, with D possibly being TRBD2 (6 bases). The CDR3 sequence is 15 residues long. Trimming shortened V by 8 bases and J by 2 bases, and 17 bases separated the two germline ends. Germline V gene data show CDR1 as MDHEN and CDR2 as SYDVKM. Here the CDR3 DNA reads TGTGCCAGCCTATCGGGACTTCGATCCACAGATACGCAGTATTTT. Its protein product is CASLSGLRSTDTQYF.

V gene TRBV11-2 combines with J gene TRBJ2-7, with TRBD2 matching over 7 bases. After removal of 5 bases from V and 4 bases from J, the junction contained 17 bases not matched to a gene. CDR3 length: 17 residues. In germline, CDR1 is SGHAT, CDR2 FQNNGV. CDR3 in DNA: TGTGCCAGCAGCACCCGACCGACTAGCCGACTAATATACGAGCAGTACTTC. Its protein product is CASSTRPTSRLIYEQYF.

This chain joins TRBV6-1 and TRBJ1-2, with TRBD1 matching over 10 bases. This CDR3 is 15 amino acids long. V shed 4 bases and J 7 bases; nucleotides not matched to a gene: 9. Germline-derived CDR1 and CDR2 are MNHNS and SASEGT. The CDR3 here is CASSASGTGDRGYTF. In DNA, the CDR3 is TGTGCCAGCAGTGCCTCCGGGACAGGGGATCGTGGCTACACCTTC.

The genes are TRBV7-2 and TRBJ2-5; 11 bases align to TRBD2. The CDR3 totals 16 residues. Germline lookup yields CDR1 SGHTA and CDR2 FQGNSA. Trimming took 3 bases from V and 5 from J; bases not matched to a gene: 8. CDR3 region: CASSFPTSGSGETQYF. The CDR3 nucleotides are TGTGCCAGCAGCTTCCCTACTAGCGGGAGCGGGGAGACCCAGTACTTC. Variable domain in full (rest from reference TRBV7-2 and TRBJ2-5): GAGVSQSPSNKVTEKGKDVELRCDPISGHTALYWYRQSLGQGLEFLIYFQGNSAPDKSGLPSDRFSAERTGGSVSTLTIQRTQQEDSAVYLCASSFPTSGSGETQYFGPGTRLLVL.

The gene calls are TRBV19 and TRBJ1-5; no firm D call. Per germline, CDR1 LNHDA and CDR2 SQIVND (reference sequence). The CDR3 loop spans 17 amino acids. V lost 7 bases to trimming and J lost 3 bases, with 22 bases between them. The DNA of the CDR3 is TGTGCCAGTAACGGAGGTGGCGGGATGGGGTCCAATCAGCCCCAGCATTTT. Translating it yields CASNGGGGMGSNQPQHF.

The chain uses TRBV9 and TRBJ1-2; no definite D call. CDR3 size: 14 residues. Trimming shortened V by 1 base and J by 7 bases, and 14 bases separated the two germline ends. Germline CDR1 SGDLS, CDR2 YYNGEE. CDR3 coding DNA: TGTGCCAGCAGCGTAAATGAGATCGCGGGTGGCTACACCTTC. Encoded protein: CASSVNEIAGGYTF.

The chain is built from TRBV7-3 and TRBJ2-7; tentative D call: TRBD2 (6 bases). The CDR3 is made up of 13 amino acids. CDR1 and CDR2 from the germline V gene are SGHTA and FQGTGA. V was trimmed by 5 bases and J by 7 bases, leaving 15 bases between them. The CDR3 sequence is CASSPGGVWEQYF. The DNA for the CDR3 is TGTGCCAGCAGCCCCGGCGGGGTGTGGGAGCAGTACTTC.

The rearrangement uses TRBV5-4 and TRBJ2-1; 7 bases agree with TRBD2. The V segment lost 0 bases and the J segment 8 bases; nucleotides outside the gene matches: 8. Germline loops: CDR1 SGHNT, CDR2 YYREEE (reference sequence). The length of the CDR3 is 15 residues. The CDR3 DNA is TGTGCCAGCAGCTTGGCCGAGGGAGGGCCGTATGAGCAGTTCTTC. The encoded protein is CASSLAEGGPYEQFF.

This rearrangement joins TRBV6-1 to TRBJ2-5, with D maybe TRBD1 (6 bases). The germline V and J ends were trimmed by 8 bases and 5 bases, with 9 bases remaining between them. This CDR3 comprises 11 residues. CDR1 and CDR2 (germline): MNHNS, SASEGT. The CDR3 DNA follows: TGTGCCAGCGGGCAGGGGGAGACCCAGTACTTC. It specifies CASGQGETQYF.